This TCR beta chain was identified in a study of shared clonotypes between healthy human individuals. Points from the study as a whole: Rarefaction demonstrated incomplete sorted-subset sequencing despite large depth. The study found lower generation probabilities in non-shared clonotypes than in those shared by all four donors. Larger estimated richness was generally seen in naive subsets than in memory subsets.

In the study's own analysis: ImmunoSEQ only sent back junction sequences with no quality scores, so filtering was done differently. Assay: immunoSEQ multiplex PCR; the TCRdb copy retains only in-frame clones and omits some. That table is the source of V, J and clone size, and D and trimming were worked out from the DNA. In the table there are approximately 500,000 clones, 95% to 97% of which are singletons. Details on this clone: Antigen: not known.

The germline CDR1 and CDR2 sequences are LGHNA and YNFKEQ. Trimming removed 5 bases from V and 2 bases from J, with 10 bases in between. The CDR3 consists of 14 residues. This chain connects TRBV4-2 to TRBJ1-5, with D unclear. Sample: naive CD4+ T cells sorted from blood. Specified subset: CD45RA+ positively selected. The TCR was taken from a young woman in good health. The CDR3 sequence: CASSLGFGNQPQHF. The CDR3 DNA reads as TGTGCCAGCAGCTTGGGTTTCGGCAATCAGCCCCAGCATTTT.